Sequencing of this T cell receptor (beta chain) was carried out in a study of breast tumors, draining lymph nodes, adjacent tissues. On this clonotype itself: Its specificity is not known. The missing conserved phenylalanine or tryptophan at the end of this CDR3 makes a read error likely. The limits of the CDR3 on the DNA are not certain, so only TCRdb's listed CDR3 is given.

CDR1 is MNHEY and CDR2 is SMNVEV in the germline V gene (reference sequence). With termini counted, the CDR3 has 9 amino acids. Points from the study as a whole: Data only fit, rather than demonstrated, lymph node origin of most tumor T cells. The data were judged consistent with most tumor T cells coming from lymph node and expanding in tumor. Luminal-like breast cancer showed significantly greater tumor-nontumor repertoire similarity than basal-like breast cancer did.

TCRdb re-called the multiplex PCR reads through MiXCR, storing one row per CDR3 protein. Of around 170,000 distinct CDR3 sequences listed, approximately 30% are singletons. Samples came from axillary lymph nodes draining the breast cancer. The sequencing sample was made of axillary lymph node tissue. The origin of this receptor is a female donor with breast cancer. Some clones in this sample may be carry-over from other donors' samples. This chain links TRBV27 with TRBJ1-5. The CDR3 loop reads CASSRRLAR.